This T cell receptor beta chain is drawn from a study of shared clonotypes between healthy human individuals. The method was immunoSEQ multiplex PCR; TCRdb's version includes in-frame clones alone and lacks a portion of them. The sample records 1,100,000 or so clones, around 82% being singletons. The split of CD4+ cells yielded CD45RA+ naive and CD45RA-negative memory subsets. The TCR comes from a man in his late teens or twenties in good health. Some clones in this sample may be carry-over from other donors' samples. Sequencing input: memory CD4+ T cells from PBMCs. Subset described: CD45RA-negative fraction.

The CDR3 coding sequence is TGTGCCAGCAGGACTAGCGGCTACGAGCAGTACTTC. This codes for CASRTSGYEQYF. The chain has TRBV2 and TRBJ2-7; 9 bases line up with TRBD2. Germline V gene lookup returns CDR1 SNHLY and CDR2 FYNNEI. There are 12 residues in the CDR3. The junction had 0 bases not matched to a gene; V was cut back by 6 bases and J by 3 bases.